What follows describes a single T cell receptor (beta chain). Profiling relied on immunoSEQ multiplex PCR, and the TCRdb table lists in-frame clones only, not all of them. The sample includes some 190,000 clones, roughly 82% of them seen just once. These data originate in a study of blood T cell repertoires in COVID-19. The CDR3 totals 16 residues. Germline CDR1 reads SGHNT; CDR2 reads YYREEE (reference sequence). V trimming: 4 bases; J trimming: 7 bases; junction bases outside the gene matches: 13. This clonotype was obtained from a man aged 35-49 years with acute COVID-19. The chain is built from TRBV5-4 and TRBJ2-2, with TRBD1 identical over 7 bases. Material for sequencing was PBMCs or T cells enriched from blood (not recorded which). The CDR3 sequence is CASSGGRQGSIGELFF. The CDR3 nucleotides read TGTGCCAGCAGCGGGGGAAGACAGGGATCGATCGGGGAGCTGTTTTTT.